In this sample, the clone carrying this T cell receptor beta chain turned up a few times. Its target is not known. Compared with germline, one end of the junction differs, possibly owing to a read error. The CDR3 has 16 residues. The sample originates from a study of T cell repertoires in cytomegalovirus infection. TCRdb itself ran the reads through MiXCR, one entry per CDR3 protein. The sample yields about 110,000 distinct CDR3 sequences, around 31% seen once. Specimen: CD8+ T cells from cultured PBMCs, collected from culture after CMV antigen stimulation. This sequence joins TRBV5-3 and TRBJ2-5, with D perhaps TRBD2 (5 bases). TRBV5-3 carries the ORF label, with uncertain function. This TCR derives from a human donor in good health (CMV status not recorded). Some clones in this sample may be carry-over from other donors' samples. The CDR3 sequence: CASSSGLPVSQETQYF. CDR3 DNA: TGTGCCAGCAGCTCGGGGTTACCAGTGAGCCAAGAGACCCAGTACTTC.